Sequencing of this T cell receptor (beta chain) was carried out in a study of blood T cell repertoires in COVID-19. This clone showed up just a few times. Profiling relied on immunoSEQ multiplex PCR, and the TCRdb table lists in-frame clones only, not all of them. The sample has roughly 250,000 clones; about four fifths are singletons. This CDR3 contains 13 residues. The J segment lost 5 bases and the V segment lost 6 bases, leaving 5 bases of the junction unmatched. The sample consisted of PBMCs or T cells enriched from blood (not recorded which). This receptor was obtained from a woman aged 40 to 50 who had been exposed to COVID-19. The rearrangement joins TRBV12-3 or TRBV12-4 to TRBJ2-7; 9 positions agree with TRBD1. In DNA form, the CDR3 reads TGTGCCAGCAGGGACAGGGGTATCAACGAGCAGTACTTC. It translates to CASRDRGINEQYF.